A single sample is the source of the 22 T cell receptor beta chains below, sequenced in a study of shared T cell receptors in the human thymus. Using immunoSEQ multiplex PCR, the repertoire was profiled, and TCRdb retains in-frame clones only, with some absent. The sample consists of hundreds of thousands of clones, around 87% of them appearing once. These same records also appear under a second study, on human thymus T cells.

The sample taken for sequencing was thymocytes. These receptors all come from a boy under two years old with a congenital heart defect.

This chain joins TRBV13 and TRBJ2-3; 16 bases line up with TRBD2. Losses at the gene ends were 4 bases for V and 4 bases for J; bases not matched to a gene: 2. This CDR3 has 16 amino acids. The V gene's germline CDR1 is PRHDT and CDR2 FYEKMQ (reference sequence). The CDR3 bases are TGTGCCAGCAGCTCGGGACTAGCGGGGGGGCCAGATACGCAGTATTTT. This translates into CASSSGLAGGPDTQYF.

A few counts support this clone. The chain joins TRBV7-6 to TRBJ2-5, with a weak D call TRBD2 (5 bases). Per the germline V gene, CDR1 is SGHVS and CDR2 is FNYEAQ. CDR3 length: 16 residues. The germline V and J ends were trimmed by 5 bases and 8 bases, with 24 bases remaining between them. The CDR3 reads CASSPERLAQGLTQYF. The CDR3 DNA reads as TGTGCCAGCAGCCCGGAAAGGCTAGCCCAAGGGTTAACCCAGTACTTC.

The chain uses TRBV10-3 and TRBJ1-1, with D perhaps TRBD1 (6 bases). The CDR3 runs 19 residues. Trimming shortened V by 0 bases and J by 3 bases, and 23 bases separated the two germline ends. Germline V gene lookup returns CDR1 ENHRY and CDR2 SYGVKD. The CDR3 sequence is CAISESFGNRVVIDTEAFF. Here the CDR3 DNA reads TGTGCCATCAGTGAGTCGTTTGGGAACAGGGTGGTAATCGACACTGAAGCTTTCTTT.

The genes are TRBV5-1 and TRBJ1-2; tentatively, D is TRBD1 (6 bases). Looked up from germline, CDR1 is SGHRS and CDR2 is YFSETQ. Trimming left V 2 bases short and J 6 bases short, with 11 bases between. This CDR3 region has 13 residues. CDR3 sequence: CASSFGQSHGYTF. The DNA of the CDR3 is TGCGCCAGCAGCTTCGGACAGTCCCATGGCTACACCTTC.

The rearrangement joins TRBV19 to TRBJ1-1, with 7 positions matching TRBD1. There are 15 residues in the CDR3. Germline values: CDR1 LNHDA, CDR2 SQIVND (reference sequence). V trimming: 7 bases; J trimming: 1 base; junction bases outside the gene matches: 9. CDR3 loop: CASKTLTGKNTEAFF. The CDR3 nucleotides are TGTGCCAGTAAAACCCTGACAGGGAAGAACACTGAAGCTTTCTTT.

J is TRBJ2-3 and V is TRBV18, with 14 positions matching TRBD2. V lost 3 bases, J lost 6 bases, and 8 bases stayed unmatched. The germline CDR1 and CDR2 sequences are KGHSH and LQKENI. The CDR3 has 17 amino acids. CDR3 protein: CASSPLGTSGGVDTQYF. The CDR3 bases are TGTGCCAGCTCACCCCTAGGGACTAGCGGGGGAGTGGATACGCAGTATTTT. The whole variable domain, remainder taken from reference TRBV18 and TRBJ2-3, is NAGVMQNPRHLVRRRGQEARLRCSPMKGHSHVYWYRQLPEEGLKFMVYLQKENIIDESGMPKERFSAEFPKEGPSILRIQQVVRGDSAAYFCASSPLGTSGGVDTQYFGPGTRLTVL.

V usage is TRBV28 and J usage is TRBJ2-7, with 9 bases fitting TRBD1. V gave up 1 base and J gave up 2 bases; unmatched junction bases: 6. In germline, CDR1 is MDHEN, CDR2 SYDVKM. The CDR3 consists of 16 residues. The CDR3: CASSLYWDRDTYEQYF. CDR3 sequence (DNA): TGTGCCAGCAGTTTATATTGGGACAGGGACACCTACGAGCAGTACTTC.

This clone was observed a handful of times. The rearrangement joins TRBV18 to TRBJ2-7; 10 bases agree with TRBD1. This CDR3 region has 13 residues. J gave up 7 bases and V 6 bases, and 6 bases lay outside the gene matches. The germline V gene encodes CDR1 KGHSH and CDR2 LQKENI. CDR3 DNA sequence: TGTGCCAGCTCGGACCGGACAGGGGGGGAGCAGTACTTC. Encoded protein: CASSDRTGGEQYF.

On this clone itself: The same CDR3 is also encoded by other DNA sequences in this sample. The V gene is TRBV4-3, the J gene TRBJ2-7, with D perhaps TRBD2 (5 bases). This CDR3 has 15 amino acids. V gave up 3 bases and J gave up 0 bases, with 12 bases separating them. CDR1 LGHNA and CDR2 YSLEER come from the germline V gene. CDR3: CASSQDEGSSYEQYF. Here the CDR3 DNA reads TGCGCCAGCAGCCAGGACGAGGGTAGCTCCTACGAGCAGTACTTC.

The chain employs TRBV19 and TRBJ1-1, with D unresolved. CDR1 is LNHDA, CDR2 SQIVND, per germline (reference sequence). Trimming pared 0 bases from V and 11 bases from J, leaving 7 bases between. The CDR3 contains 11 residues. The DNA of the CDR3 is TGTGCCAGTAGTATAGATTCCGGGGCTTTCTTT. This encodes CASSIDSGAFF.

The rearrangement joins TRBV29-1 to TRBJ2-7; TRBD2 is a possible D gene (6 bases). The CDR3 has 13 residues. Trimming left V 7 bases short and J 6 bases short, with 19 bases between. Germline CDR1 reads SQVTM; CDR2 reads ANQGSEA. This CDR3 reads CSGVGLPAGEQYF. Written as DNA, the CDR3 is TGCAGCGGGGTGGGACTGCCCGCCGGCGAGCAGTACTTC.

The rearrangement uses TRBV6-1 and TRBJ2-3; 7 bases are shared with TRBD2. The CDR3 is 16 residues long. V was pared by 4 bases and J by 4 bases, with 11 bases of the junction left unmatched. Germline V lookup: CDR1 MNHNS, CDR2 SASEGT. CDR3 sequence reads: CASSGRGGREADTQYF. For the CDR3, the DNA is TGTGCCAGCAGTGGACGCGGAGGGAGGGAAGCAGATACGCAGTATTTT.

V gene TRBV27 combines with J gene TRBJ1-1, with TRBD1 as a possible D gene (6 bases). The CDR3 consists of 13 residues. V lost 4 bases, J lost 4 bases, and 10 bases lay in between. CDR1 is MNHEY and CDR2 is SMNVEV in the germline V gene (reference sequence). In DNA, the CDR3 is TGTGCCAGCAGTTACCCAGGGGTCACTGAAGCTTTCTTT. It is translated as CASSYPGVTEAFF.

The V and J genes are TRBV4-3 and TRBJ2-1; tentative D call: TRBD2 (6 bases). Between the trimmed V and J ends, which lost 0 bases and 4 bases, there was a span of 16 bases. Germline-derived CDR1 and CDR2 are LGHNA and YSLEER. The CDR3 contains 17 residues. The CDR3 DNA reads TGCGCCAGCAGCCAAGATCGGGGGACCAAAGAATACAATGAGCAGTTCTTC. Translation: CASSQDRGTKEYNEQFF.

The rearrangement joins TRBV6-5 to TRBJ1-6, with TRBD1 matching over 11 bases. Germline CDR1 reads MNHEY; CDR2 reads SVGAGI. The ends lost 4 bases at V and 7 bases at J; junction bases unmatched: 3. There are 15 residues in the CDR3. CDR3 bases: TGTGCCAGCAGTTTCGGACAGGGGGCGAATTCACCCCTCCACTTT. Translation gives CASSFGQGANSPLHF.

The CDR3 region is CASSVPWREDLDTGELFF. The CDR3 bases are TGTGCCAGCAGCGTCCCCTGGCGGGAGGACTTGGACACCGGGGAGCTGTTTTTT. The V gene is TRBV9, the J gene TRBJ2-2, with TRBD2 matching over 8 bases. CDR3 length: 18 amino acids. Germline CDR1 reads SGDLS; CDR2 reads YYNGEE. V was pared by 2 bases and J by 3 bases, with 12 bases of the junction left unmatched.

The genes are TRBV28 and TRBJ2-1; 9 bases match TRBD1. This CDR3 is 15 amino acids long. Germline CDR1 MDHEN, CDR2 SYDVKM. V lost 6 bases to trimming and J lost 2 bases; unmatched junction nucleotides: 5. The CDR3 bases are TGTGCCAGCAGGGAGACAGGGGGTCCCTACAATGAGCAGTTCTTC. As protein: CASRETGGPYNEQFF.

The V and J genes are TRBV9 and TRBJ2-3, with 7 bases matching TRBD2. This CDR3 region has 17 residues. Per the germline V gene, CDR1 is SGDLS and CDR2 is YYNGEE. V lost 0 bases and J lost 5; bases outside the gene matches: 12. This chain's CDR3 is CASSVGLRGEGGDTQYF. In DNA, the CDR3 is TGTGCCAGCAGCGTAGGACTCCGTGGGGAGGGCGGAGATACGCAGTATTTT.

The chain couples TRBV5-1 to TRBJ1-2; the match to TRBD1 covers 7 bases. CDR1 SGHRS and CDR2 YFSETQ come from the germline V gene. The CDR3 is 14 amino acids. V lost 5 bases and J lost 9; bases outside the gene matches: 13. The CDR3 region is CASRPETGPRSYTF. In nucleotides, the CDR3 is TGCGCCAGCAGACCAGAGACAGGGCCTAGGAGCTACACCTTC.

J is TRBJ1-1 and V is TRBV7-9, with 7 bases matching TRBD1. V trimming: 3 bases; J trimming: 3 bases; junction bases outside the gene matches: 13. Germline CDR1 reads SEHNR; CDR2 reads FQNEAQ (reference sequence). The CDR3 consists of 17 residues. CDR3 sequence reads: CASSLASTTGEDTEAFF. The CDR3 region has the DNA TGTGCCAGCAGCTTGGCCTCCACCACAGGGGAGGACACTGAAGCTTTCTTT. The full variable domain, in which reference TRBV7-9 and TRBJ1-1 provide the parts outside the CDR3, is DTGVSQNPRHKITKRGQNVTFRCDPISEHNRLYWYRQTLGQGPEFLTYFQNEAQLEKSRLLSDRFSAERPKGSFSTLEIQRTEQGDSAMYLCASSLASTTGEDTEAFFGQGTRLTVV.

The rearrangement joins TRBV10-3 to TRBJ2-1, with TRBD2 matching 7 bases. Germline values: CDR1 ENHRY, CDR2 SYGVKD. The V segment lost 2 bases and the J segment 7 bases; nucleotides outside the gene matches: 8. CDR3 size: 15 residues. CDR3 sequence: CAISELGGSSNEQFF. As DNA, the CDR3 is TGTGCCATCAGTGAGCTCGGCGGGAGTAGTAATGAGCAGTTCTTC.

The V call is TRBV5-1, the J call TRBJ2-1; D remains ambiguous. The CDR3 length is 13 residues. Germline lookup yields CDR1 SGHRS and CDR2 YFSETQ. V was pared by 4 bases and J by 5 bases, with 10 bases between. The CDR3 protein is CASSPLQDNEQFF. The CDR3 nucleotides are TGCGCCAGCAGCCCACTCCAGGACAATGAGCAGTTCTTC.